The clone carrying this TCR beta chain was seen at least ten times. What it binds is not known. The entry originates in a study of T cells after yellow fever vaccination. About the research overall: Libraries from low-cell-number fractions were prepared with the SMART-Seq v4 Ultra Low Input RNA kit.

Regarding the study as a whole: Most clones from primary vaccination resurfaced after the booster (approximately 95% CD4, about 91% CD8).

This CDR3 has 12 residues. Deletions cut 8 bases from V and 1 base from J, with 7 bases between. The 5'RACE template-switching step produced TCR cDNA and added a universal primer site and UMIs. TCRdb re-called the 5' RACE reads with MiXCR, one entry per CDR3 protein. In the table there are under 300,000 distinct CDR3 sequences, less than 8.5% of which are singletons. The clonotype originates from a man aged 30-40 years who received the YFV17D yellow fever vaccine. This chain uses TRBV12-3 or TRBV12-4 with TRBJ2-3; D gene uncertain. The source material was CD4+ T cells sorted from PBMCs, sampled 15 days after the yellow fever booster vaccination. The CDR3: CASHYRTDTQYF. In DNA form, the CDR3 reads TGTGCCAGCCACTACCGCACAGATACGCAGTATTTT.